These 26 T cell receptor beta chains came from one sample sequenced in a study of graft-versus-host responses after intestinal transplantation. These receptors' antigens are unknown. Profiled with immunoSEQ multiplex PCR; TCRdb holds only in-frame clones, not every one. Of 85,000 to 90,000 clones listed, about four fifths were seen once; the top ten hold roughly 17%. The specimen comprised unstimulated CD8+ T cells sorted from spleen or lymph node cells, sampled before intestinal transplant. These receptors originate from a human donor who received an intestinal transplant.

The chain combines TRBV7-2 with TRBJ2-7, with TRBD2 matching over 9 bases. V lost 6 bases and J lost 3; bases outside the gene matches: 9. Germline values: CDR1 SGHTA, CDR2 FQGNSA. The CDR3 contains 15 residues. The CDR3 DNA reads TGTGCCAGCAGTCCACCGACTAGCGGCATCTACGAGCAGTACTTC. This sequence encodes CASSPPTSGIYEQYF. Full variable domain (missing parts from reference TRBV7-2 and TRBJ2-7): GAGVSQSPSNKVTEKGKDVELRCDPISGHTALYWYRQSLGQGLEFLIYFQGNSAPDKSGLPSDRFSAERTGGSVSTLTIQRTQQEDSAVYLCASSPPTSGIYEQYFGPGTRLTVT.

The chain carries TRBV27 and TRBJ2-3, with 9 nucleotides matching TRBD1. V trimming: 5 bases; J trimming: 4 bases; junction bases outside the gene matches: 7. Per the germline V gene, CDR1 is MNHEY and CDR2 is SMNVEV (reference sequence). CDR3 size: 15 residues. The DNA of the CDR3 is TGTGCCAGCAGTCCAACAGGGGGCGCGGCAGATACGCAGTATTTT. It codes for CASSPTGGAADTQYF.

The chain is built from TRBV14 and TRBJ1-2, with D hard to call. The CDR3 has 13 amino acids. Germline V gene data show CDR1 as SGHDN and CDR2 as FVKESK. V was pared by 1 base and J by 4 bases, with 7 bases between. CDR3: CASSQGQPYGYTF. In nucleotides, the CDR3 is TGTGCCAGCAGCCAAGGGCAGCCCTATGGCTACACCTTC. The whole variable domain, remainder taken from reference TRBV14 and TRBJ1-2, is EAGVTQFPSHSVIEKGQTVTLRCDPISGHDNLYWYRRVMGKEIKFLLHFVKESKQDESGMPNNRFLAERTGGTYSTLKVQPAELEDSGVYFCASSQGQPYGYTFGSGTRLTVV.

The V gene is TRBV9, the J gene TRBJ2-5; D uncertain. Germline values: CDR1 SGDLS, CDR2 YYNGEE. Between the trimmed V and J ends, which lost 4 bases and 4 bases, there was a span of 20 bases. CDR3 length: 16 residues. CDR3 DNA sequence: TGTGCCAGCAGCCCAGAAGTCAGGCCCCTAGGAGAGACCCAGTACTTC. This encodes CASSPEVRPLGETQYF.

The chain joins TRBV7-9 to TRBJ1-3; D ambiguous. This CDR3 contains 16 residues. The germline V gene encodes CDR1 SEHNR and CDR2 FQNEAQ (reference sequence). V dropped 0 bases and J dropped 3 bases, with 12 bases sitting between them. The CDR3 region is CASSLAPWYHGNTIYF. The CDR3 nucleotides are TGTGCCAGCAGCTTAGCCCCCTGGTACCATGGAAACACCATATATTTT.

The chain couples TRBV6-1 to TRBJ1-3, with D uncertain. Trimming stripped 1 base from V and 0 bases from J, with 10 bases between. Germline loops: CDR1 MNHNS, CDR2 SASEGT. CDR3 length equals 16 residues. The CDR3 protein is CASSEEIRSSGNTIYF. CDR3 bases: TGTGCCAGCAGTGAAGAGATCCGGAGCTCTGGAAACACCATATATTTT.

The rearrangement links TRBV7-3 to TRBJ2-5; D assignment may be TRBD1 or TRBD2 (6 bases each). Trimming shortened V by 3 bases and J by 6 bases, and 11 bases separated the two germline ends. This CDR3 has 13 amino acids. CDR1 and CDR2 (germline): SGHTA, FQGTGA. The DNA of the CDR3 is TGTGCCAGCAGCTTGGGGGGCGCTCAGACCCAGTACTTC. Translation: CASSLGGAQTQYF. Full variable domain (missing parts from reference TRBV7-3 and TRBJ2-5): GAGVSQTPSNKVTEKGKYVELRCDPISGHTALYWYRQSLGQGPEFLIYFQGTGAADDSGLPNDRFFAVRPEGSVSTLKIQRTERGDSAVYLCASSLGGAQTQYFGPGTRLLVL.

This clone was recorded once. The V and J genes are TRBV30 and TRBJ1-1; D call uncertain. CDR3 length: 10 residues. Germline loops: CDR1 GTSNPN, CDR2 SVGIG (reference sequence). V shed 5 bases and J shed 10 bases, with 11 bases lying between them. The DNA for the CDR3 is TGTGCCTGGGAGGCCGTGCCAGCTTTCTTT. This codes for CAWEAVPAFF.

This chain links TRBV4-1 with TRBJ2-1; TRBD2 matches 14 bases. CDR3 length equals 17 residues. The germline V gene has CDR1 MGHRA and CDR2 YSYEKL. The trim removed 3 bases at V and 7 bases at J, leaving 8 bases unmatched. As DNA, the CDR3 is TGCGCCAGCAGCCAGGGGACTAGCGGGGGCCTTCGGAATGAGCAGTTCTTC. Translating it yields CASSQGTSGGLRNEQFF.

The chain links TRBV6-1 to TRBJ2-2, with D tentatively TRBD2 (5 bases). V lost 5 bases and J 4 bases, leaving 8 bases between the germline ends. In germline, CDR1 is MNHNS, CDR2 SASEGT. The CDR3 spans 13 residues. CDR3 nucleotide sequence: TGTGCCAGCAGTCGCGGAGGCACCGGGGAGCTGTTTTTT. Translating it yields CASSRGGTGELFF.

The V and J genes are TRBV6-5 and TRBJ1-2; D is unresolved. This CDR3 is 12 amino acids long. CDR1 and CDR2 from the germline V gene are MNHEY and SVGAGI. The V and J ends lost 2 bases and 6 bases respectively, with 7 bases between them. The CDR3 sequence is CASSYADDGYTF. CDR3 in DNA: TGTGCCAGCAGTTACGCGGATGATGGCTACACCTTC.

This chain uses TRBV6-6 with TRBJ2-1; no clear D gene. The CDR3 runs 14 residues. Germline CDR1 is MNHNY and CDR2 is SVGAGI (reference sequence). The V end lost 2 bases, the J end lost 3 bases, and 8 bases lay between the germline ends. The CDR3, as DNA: TGTGCCAGCAGTTACGAGCCGTTCTACAATGAGCAGTTCTTC. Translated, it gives CASSYEPFYNEQFF.

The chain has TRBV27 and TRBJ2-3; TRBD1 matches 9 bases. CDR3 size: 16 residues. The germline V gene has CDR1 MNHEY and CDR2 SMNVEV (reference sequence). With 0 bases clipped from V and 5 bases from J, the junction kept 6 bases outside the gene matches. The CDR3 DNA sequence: TGTGCCAGCAGTTTATCGAAACAGGGGGCAGGAGATACGCAGTATTTT. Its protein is CASSLSKQGAGDTQYF.

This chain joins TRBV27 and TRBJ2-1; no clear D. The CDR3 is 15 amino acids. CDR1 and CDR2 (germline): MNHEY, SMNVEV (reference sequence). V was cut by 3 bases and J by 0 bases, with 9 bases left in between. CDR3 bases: TGTGCCAGCAGTTTCGCACCTAGCTCCTACAATGAGCAGTTCTTC. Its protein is CASSFAPSSYNEQFF.

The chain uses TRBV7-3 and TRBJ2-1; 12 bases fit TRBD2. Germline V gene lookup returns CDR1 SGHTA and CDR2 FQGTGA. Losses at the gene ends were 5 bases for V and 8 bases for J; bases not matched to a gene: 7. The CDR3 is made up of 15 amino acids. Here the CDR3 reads CASSERLAGVDEQFF. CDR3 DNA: TGTGCCAGCAGCGAGCGACTAGCGGGGGTGGATGAGCAGTTCTTC.

The CDR3 sequence: CASSFSEPSYEQYF. The CDR3 DNA follows: TGTGCCAGCAGCTTCAGTGAGCCCTCCTACGAGCAGTACTTC. The genes are TRBV7-9 and TRBJ2-7, with no clear D. V was trimmed by 3 bases and J by 0 bases, leaving 9 bases between them. The germline CDR1 and CDR2 sequences are SEHNR and FQNEAQ (reference sequence). There are 14 residues in the CDR3.

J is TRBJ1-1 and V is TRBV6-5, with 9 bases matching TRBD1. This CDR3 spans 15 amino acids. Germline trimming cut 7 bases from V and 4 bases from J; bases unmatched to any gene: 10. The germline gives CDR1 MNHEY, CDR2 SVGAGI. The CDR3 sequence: CASTTGETGGTEAFF. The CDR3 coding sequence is TGTGCCAGCACCACCGGCGAGACAGGGGGCACTGAAGCTTTCTTT.

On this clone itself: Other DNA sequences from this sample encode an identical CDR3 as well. CDR3 amino acids: CASSRGRFSGNTIYF. Written as DNA, the CDR3 is TGTGCCAGTAGTCGGGGCCGTTTCTCTGGAAACACCATATATTTT. This chain joins TRBV19 and TRBJ1-3; tentatively, D is TRBD1 (5 bases). In germline, CDR1 is LNHDA, CDR2 SQIVND (reference sequence). Between the trimmed V and J ends, which lost 5 bases and 0 bases, there was a span of 11 bases. The length of the CDR3 is 15 residues.

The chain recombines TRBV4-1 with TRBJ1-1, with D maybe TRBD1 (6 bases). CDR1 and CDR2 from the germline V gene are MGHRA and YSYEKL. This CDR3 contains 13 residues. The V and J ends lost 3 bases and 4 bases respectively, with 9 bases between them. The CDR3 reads CASSHGQTTEAFF. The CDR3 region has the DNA TGCGCCAGCAGCCACGGACAGACCACTGAAGCTTTCTTT.

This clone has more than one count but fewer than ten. Here the CDR3 DNA reads TGTGCCATCAGTGAGTTGGGACTAGCTCGGGATGAGCAGTTCTTC. It encodes CAISELGLARDEQFF. The rearrangement joins TRBV10-3 to TRBJ2-1; 9 bases fit TRBD2. The CDR3 runs to 15 residues. Germline trimming cut 1 base from V and 8 bases from J; bases unmatched to any gene: 6. Germline assignment: CDR1 ENHRY and CDR2 SYGVKD.

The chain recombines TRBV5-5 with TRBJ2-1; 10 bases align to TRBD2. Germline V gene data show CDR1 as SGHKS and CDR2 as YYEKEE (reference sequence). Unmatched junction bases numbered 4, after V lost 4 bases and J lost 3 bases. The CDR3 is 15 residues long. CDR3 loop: CASSPSGSNYNEQFF. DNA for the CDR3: TGTGCCAGCAGCCCTAGCGGGAGCAACTACAATGAGCAGTTCTTC.

CDR3 in amino acids: CASLGTSGLDTQYF. Here the CDR3 DNA reads TGTGCCAGCCTGGGGACTAGCGGGTTAGATACGCAGTATTTT. The V gene is TRBV2, the J gene TRBJ2-3, with 12 bases matching TRBD2. The CDR3 runs to 14 residues. Germline V lookup: CDR1 SNHLY, CDR2 FYNNEI. The V gene end was trimmed by 8 bases and the J gene end by 5 bases; junction bases not matched to a gene: 5.

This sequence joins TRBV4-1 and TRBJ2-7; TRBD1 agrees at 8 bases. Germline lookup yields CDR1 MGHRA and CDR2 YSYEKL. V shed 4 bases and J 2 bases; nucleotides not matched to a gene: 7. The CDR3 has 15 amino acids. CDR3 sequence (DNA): TGCGCCAGCAGCCTGAGGGGACAGGCAACCTACGAGCAGTACTTC. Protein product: CASSLRGQATYEQYF.

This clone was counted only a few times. CDR3 region: CASSFAQVAGELFF. CDR3 in DNA: TGTGCCAGCAGTTTTGCGCAGGTAGCCGGGGAGCTGTTTTTT. The chain employs TRBV6-5 and TRBJ2-2; the D is unclear. Trimming shortened V by 4 bases and J by 6 bases, and 12 bases separated the two germline ends. There are 14 residues in the CDR3. Germline V gene data show CDR1 as MNHEY and CDR2 as SVGAGI.

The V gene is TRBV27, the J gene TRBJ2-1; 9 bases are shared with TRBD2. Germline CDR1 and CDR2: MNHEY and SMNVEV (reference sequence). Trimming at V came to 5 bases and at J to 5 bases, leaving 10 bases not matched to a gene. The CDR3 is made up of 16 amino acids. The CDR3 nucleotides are TGTGCCAGCAGTATGCAGGCGCTAGCGGGGAACAATGAGCAGTTCTTC. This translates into CASSMQALAGNNEQFF.

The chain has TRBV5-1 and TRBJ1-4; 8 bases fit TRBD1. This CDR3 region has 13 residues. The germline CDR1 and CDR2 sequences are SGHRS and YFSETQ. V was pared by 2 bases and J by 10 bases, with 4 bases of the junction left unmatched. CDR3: CASSFRGRGKLFF. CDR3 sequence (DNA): TGCGCCAGCAGCTTCAGGGGGCGCGGAAAACTGTTTTTT.